This T cell receptor (beta chain) emerged from a study of shared clonotypes between healthy human individuals. Per germline, CDR1 SGHVS and CDR2 FNYEAQ. CDR3 length equals 15 residues. Naive CD8 cells comprised CD45RO-negative, CCR7-positively selected cells, excluding terminally differentiated effector memory CD45RA+ cells. This clone occurred once. One end of the junction fails to match germline, which may point to a read error. In the sorted-subset replicate PCRs, approximately 200 ng DNA, 25,000 to 30,000 T cell genomes, was used. Clones were sequenced by immunoSEQ multiplex PCR, and TCRdb holds only the in-frame ones, with some missing. The sample comprises 1.5 million to 2.5 million clones, roughly 94% of which are singletons, and roughly 1.2% rests with the top ten.

The chain is built from TRBV7-6 and TRBJ1-5; D perhaps matches TRBD1 (6 bases). Sample: naive CD8+ T cells sorted from blood. The TCR sequence derives from a man between 18 and 35 years old in good health. The CDR3 DNA sequence: TGTGCCAGCAGCCCATTTCCGGGGGCCAGTCAGTCCCAGCATTTT. Encoded protein: CASSPFPGASQSQHF. Filled out from reference TRBV7-6 and TRBJ1-5, the complete variable domain reads GAGVSQSPRYKVTKRGQDVALRCDPISGHVSLYWYRQALGQGPEFLTYFNYEAQQDKSGLPNDRFSAERPEGSISTLTIQRTEQRDSAMYRCASSPFPGASQSQHFGDGTRLSIL.